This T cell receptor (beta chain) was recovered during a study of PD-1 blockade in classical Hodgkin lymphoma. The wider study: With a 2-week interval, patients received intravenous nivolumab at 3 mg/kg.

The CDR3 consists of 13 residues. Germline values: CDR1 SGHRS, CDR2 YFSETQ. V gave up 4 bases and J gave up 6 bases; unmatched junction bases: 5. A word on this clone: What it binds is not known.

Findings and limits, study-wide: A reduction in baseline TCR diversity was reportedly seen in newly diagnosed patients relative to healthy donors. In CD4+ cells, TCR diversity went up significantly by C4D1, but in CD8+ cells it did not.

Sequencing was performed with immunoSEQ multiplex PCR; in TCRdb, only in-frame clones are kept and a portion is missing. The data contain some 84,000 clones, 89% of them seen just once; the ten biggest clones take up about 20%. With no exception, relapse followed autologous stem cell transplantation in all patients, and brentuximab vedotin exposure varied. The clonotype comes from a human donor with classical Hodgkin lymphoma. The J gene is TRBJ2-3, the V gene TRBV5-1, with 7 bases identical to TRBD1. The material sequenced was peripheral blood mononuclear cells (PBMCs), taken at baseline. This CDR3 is CASSRTGDDTQYF. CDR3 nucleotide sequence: TGCGCCAGCAGCCGTACAGGGGACGATACGCAGTATTTT.